Presented here are 30 T cell receptor beta chains from one specimen sequenced in a study of T cell clusters in autoimmune cytopenias. TRB was amplified by touch-down multiplex PCR, primer pools A and B combined. Reprocessing the multiplex PCR reads, TCRdb reports a single entry for every CDR3 protein and omits DNA. The repertoire table contains thousands of distinct CDR3 sequences. Each sample's input was around 250 ng genomic DNA, 38,000 or so genome equivalents. The data also belong to a second study, concerning T cell repertoires in aging, cancer and after chemotherapy.

Material for sequencing was peripheral blood. These receptor sequences come from a human donor in good health.

The J gene is TRBJ1-1, the V gene TRBV28; the TRBD1 assignment by TCRdb is unverifiable without DNA. Germline CDR1 MDHEN, CDR2 SYDVKM. This CDR3 region has 12 residues. CDR3 sequence reads: CASVPPNTEAFF.

This sequence joins TRBV11-2 and TRBJ1-4; with no DNA, the TCRdb D assignment of TRBD1 cannot be verified. The CDR3 is made up of 16 amino acids. The germline gives CDR1 SGHAT, CDR2 FQNNGV. The chain's CDR3 is CASSSLRQGIGEKLFF.

This sequence joins TRBV7-2 and TRBJ1-2; no DNA is available, so the TRBD1 call from TCRdb remains unchecked. Germline assignment: CDR1 SGHTA and CDR2 FQGNSA. The CDR3 sequence is 13 residues long. The CDR3 is CASSSQTGDGYTF.

Judged by frequency, this clonotype is medium-sized. The V and J genes are TRBV18 and TRBJ2-1; the TCRdb call, TRBD1, lacks DNA for checking. The CDR3 loop spans 15 amino acids. Germline CDR1 and CDR2: KGHSH and LQKENI. The CDR3 is CASSPPNRVGHEQFF.

This chain joins TRBV27 and TRBJ1-2; TCRdb's D call of TRBD1 is untestable without DNA. Germline loops: CDR1 MNHEY, CDR2 SMNVEV (reference sequence). The CDR3 spans 15 residues. This chain's CDR3 is CASSSLTGNNYGYTF.

This chain connects TRBV14 to TRBJ1-2. The CDR3 runs 15 residues. Germline lookup yields CDR1 SGHDN and CDR2 FVKESK. CDR3 sequence reads: CASSQDGHEAGGYTF.

This chain links TRBV7-9 with TRBJ2-2. The CDR3 runs to 12 residues. The germline V gene encodes CDR1 SEHNR and CDR2 FQNEAQ (reference sequence). CDR3 sequence reads: CASSRVPGELFF.

The gene calls are TRBV5-6 and TRBJ1-1. Germline-derived CDR1 and CDR2 are SGHDT and YYEEEE. CDR3 length: 14 amino acids. CDR3 residues: CASSLVGSNTEAFF.

The chain joins TRBV19 to TRBJ1-4; the D call from TCRdb, TRBD1, cannot be confirmed without DNA. The CDR3 has 14 residues. CDR1 and CDR2 (germline): LNHDA, SQIVND (reference sequence). The CDR3 region is CASSGTGGVEKLFF.

The chain carries TRBV27 and TRBJ1-2; TCRdb gives TRBD1 as the D gene, but with no DNA this cannot be confirmed. Germline V gene lookup returns CDR1 MNHEY and CDR2 SMNVEV (reference sequence). The CDR3 totals 14 residues. The CDR3 sequence: CASSPPGAPNGYTF.

By frequency, this clonotype registers medium-sized. Here the CDR3 reads CASSIDQGSKTQYF. The chain couples TRBV19 to TRBJ2-5; TCRdb lists TRBD1, though no DNA is available to test this call. The CDR3 runs 14 residues. Looked up from germline, CDR1 is LNHDA and CDR2 is SQIVND (reference sequence).

Here the CDR3 reads CASSLMGTDTQYF. This chain uses TRBV28 with TRBJ2-3. This CDR3 is built from 13 residues. Germline V gene data show CDR1 as MDHEN and CDR2 as SYDVKM.

The chain carries TRBV5-6 and TRBJ2-5; TCRdb selects TRBD1, and the lack of DNA leaves this call unchecked. Germline V gene sequence: CDR1 SGHDT, CDR2 YYEEEE. The CDR3 is 15 residues long. Here the CDR3 reads CASSFTGGWQETQYF.

This chain joins TRBV12-3 or TRBV12-4 and TRBJ1-2. This CDR3 has 13 residues. CDR3 amino acids: CASSLDDGLGYTF.

The chain couples TRBV6-5 to TRBJ2-7; the D gene TCRdb calls, TRBD1, cannot be checked with no DNA. CDR1 and CDR2 from the germline V gene are MNHEY and SVGAGI. The length of the CDR3 is 13 residues. CDR3 residues: CASSYSAPDEQYF.

The chain combines TRBV5-6 with TRBJ1-1. Germline V gene lookup returns CDR1 SGHDT and CDR2 YYEEEE. This CDR3 region has 15 residues. The CDR3 spells CASSFLNRANTEAFF.

The rearrangement joins TRBV27 to TRBJ2-7. This CDR3 comprises 15 residues. Per the germline V gene, CDR1 is MNHEY and CDR2 is SMNVEV (reference sequence). The CDR3 loop reads CASSVEGYNSYEQYF.

The V and J genes are TRBV27 and TRBJ1-1; the TCRdb D gene call, TRBD1, has no DNA to confirm it. This CDR3 contains 15 residues. In germline, CDR1 is MNHEY, CDR2 SMNVEV (reference sequence). This CDR3 reads CASSDDVRRGFGAFF.

This clonotype is identified as medium-sized from frequency. This CDR3 reads CASSISGQSSPLHF. The V call is TRBV19, the J call TRBJ1-6; TCRdb lists TRBD1, though no DNA is available to test this call. CDR3 length: 14 residues. The germline CDR1 and CDR2 sequences are LNHDA and SQIVND (reference sequence).

This sequence joins TRBV24-1 and TRBJ2-5; without DNA, the TCRdb call of TRBD1 cannot be checked. The CDR3 is 15 amino acids. Germline V gene lookup returns CDR1 KGHDR and CDR2 SFDVKD. CDR3 region: CATSDSTGAGETQYF.

The J gene is TRBJ2-7, the V gene TRBV11-1; TCRdb selects TRBD1, and the lack of DNA leaves this call unchecked. The CDR3 contains 16 residues. Germline V CDR1 and CDR2: SGHAT, FQDESV (reference sequence). CDR3 protein: CASSLVRGGSRYEQYF.

The V call is TRBV27, the J call TRBJ2-7; TCRdb designates TRBD2, a call that cannot be tested without DNA. The CDR3 contains 13 residues. Germline loops: CDR1 MNHEY, CDR2 SMNVEV (reference sequence). CDR3 sequence reads: CASSPGLSYEQYF.

Its frequency marks this clonotype as medium-sized. This chain connects TRBV6-5 to TRBJ2-1; no DNA is available, so the TRBD1 call from TCRdb remains unchecked. The germline V gene encodes CDR1 MNHEY and CDR2 SVGAGI. The CDR3 length is 15 residues. The CDR3: CASSYFRGLYNEQFF.

This chain joins TRBV19 and TRBJ1-1; TCRdb lists TRBD1, though no DNA is available to test this call. This CDR3 region has 13 residues. Germline V gives CDR1 LNHDA, CDR2 SQIVND (reference sequence). The CDR3 here is CASTRTSGTEAFF. Variable domain in full (rest from reference TRBV19 and TRBJ1-1): DGGITQSPKYLFRKEGQNVTLSCEQNLNHDAMYWYRQDPGQGLRLIYYSQIVNDFQKGDIAEGYSVSREKKESFPLTVTSAQKNPTAFYLCASTRTSGTEAFFGQGTRLTVV.

The CDR3 sequence is CASSPLGLAAYEQYF. This chain links TRBV11-2 with TRBJ2-7; the D call from TCRdb, TRBD2, cannot be confirmed without DNA. The CDR3 loop spans 15 amino acids. Germline V lookup: CDR1 SGHAT, CDR2 FQNNGV.

According to its frequency, this clonotype is medium-sized. The V gene is TRBV6-5, the J gene TRBJ1-2; TCRdb calls TRBD1, which cannot be checked without DNA. Germline CDR1 and CDR2: MNHEY and SVGAGI. CDR3 length: 15 residues. CDR3 residues: CASSYSGQVDYGYTF.

Its frequency marks this clonotype as medium-sized (0.01 to 0.1%). The rearrangement links TRBV12-3 or TRBV12-4 to TRBJ1-6; TCRdb's D gene call, TRBD1, goes unchecked for lack of DNA. The CDR3 is 14 residues long. The CDR3 here is CASSLRTGGSPLHF.

This clonotype registers medium-sized by frequency. The V gene is TRBV6-2 or TRBV6-3, the J gene TRBJ2-3; TCRdb's assignment of TRBD1 cannot be checked, as there is no DNA. This CDR3 has 14 amino acids. CDR1 is MNHEY and CDR2 is SVGEGT in the germline V gene. The CDR3 sequence is CASKRDRGPDTQYF.

Judged by frequency, this clonotype is medium-sized. V usage is TRBV19 and J usage is TRBJ2-5; lacking DNA, the TRBD2 call made by TCRdb goes unchecked. This CDR3 comprises 13 residues. Germline V gives CDR1 LNHDA, CDR2 SQIVND (reference sequence). This CDR3 reads CASSIGLVETQYF.

This clonotype is labeled medium-sized based on frequency. The CDR3 reads CASSSSVSNYEQYF. The J gene is TRBJ2-7, the V gene TRBV19; TCRdb designates TRBD2, a call that cannot be tested without DNA. Germline V CDR1 and CDR2: LNHDA, SQIVND (reference sequence). The CDR3 spans 14 residues.